Listed below are T cell receptor beta chains from one sample, sequenced in a study of early T cells in non-severe SARS-CoV-2 infection. TCRdb fed the 5' RACE reads into MiXCR, producing one record per CDR3 protein. The sample holds roughly 30,000 distinct CDR3 sequences, around 5% seen once. The sequencing input was whole blood. The source is an adult who was a healthcare worker with PCR-confirmed SARS-CoV-2 infection or an uninfected control (not recorded which). Each CDR3 is given with its conserved first and last residue. A D gene is named only where the DNA matches it firmly. Some rows have no size entry. The others give once, few or many, or a class for an expanded clone.

clone_size	j_call	d_call	v_call	cdr3_aa	cdr3_nt
many	TRBJ2-7	NA	TRBV27	CASSFLGAVSPYEQYF	TGTGCCAGCAGTTTCTTAGGAGCGGTTTCTCCTTACGAGCAGTACTTC
many	TRBJ2-2	NA	TRBV6-5	CASSYRAGASTGELFF	TGTGCCAGCAGTTACAGGGCAGGGGCAAGTACCGGGGAGCTGTTTTTT
many	TRBJ2-3	NA	TRBV9	CASSVYSSTDTQYF	TGTGCCAGCAGCGTATATTCTAGCACAGATACGCAGTATTTT
few	TRBJ1-1	NA	TRBV7-2	CASSLAATENTEAFF	TGTGCCAGCAGCTTAGCCGCGACAGAGAACACTGAAGCTTTCTTT
many	TRBJ2-2	NA	TRBV29-1	CSVPYSTGELFF	TGCAGCGTTCCCTACTCCACCGGGGAGCTGTTTTTT
many	TRBJ1-1	NA	TRBV28	CASSLIRENTEAFF	TGTGCCAGCAGTTTAATCCGGGAGAACACTGAAGCTTTCTTT
few	TRBJ1-1	TRBD1	TRBV18	CASTKGQYNTEAFF	TGTGCCAGCACCAAGGGACAGTATAACACTGAAGCTTTCTTT
many	TRBJ1-1	NA	TRBV2	CASSQDLLTTEAFF	TGTGCCAGCAGTCAGGACCTCCTGACCACTGAAGCTTTCTTT
many	TRBJ2-1	NA	TRBV21-1	CASSSPSGDGEQFF	TGTGCCAGCAGCAGTCCCAGCGGGGATGGTGAGCAGTTCTTC
many	TRBJ1-1	NA	TRBV20-1	CSAREADGGAFF	TGCAGTGCTAGGGAGGCCGATGGCGGAGCTTTCTTT
few	TRBJ1-2	NA	TRBV7-9	CASSLAGQGGGYTF	TGTGCCAGCAGCTTAGCGGGGCAGGGAGGTGGCTACACCTTC
many	TRBJ1-1	TRBD1	TRBV30	CAWHRGHTEAFF	TGTGCCTGGCACAGGGGGCACACTGAAGCTTTCTTT
many	TRBJ1-2	NA	TRBV20-1	CSANVRLNGYTF	TGCAGTGCCAACGTCCGGCTGAATGGCTACACCTTC
many	TRBJ2-7	TRBD2	TRBV20-1	CSAGGLADEQYF	TGCAGTGCGGGGGGACTAGCGGACGAGCAGTACTTC
few	TRBJ2-2	TRBD2	TRBV7-3	CASSPTGGAGRTYTGELFF	TGTGCCAGCAGCCCCACCGGGGGGGCAGGGCGGACCTACACCGGGGAGCTGTTTTTT
many	TRBJ2-5	NA	TRBV7-6	CASSPEMDTQYF	TGTGCCAGCAGCCCCGAGATGGATACCCAGTACTTC
few	TRBJ2-3	TRBD2	TRBV18	CASSRLSTELSSGAARDTQYF	TGTGCCAGCTCACGCCTCAGCACCGAACTTTCTAGCGGGGCGGCCCGGGATACGCAGTATTTT
many	TRBJ1-2	TRBD1	TRBV19	CAIADRGAGGYTF	TGTGCCATAGCGGACAGGGGAGCGGGTGGCTACACCTTC
many	TRBJ2-7	TRBD1	TRBV29-1	CSVRTGGFGEQYF	TGCAGCGTTCGGACAGGGGGTTTCGGGGAGCAGTACTTC
few	TRBJ2-1	NA	TRBV20-1	CSARYKYNEQFF	TGCAGTGCTAGATACAAATACAATGAGCAGTTCTTC
many	TRBJ2-2	NA	TRBV27	CASSFRGALNTGELFF	TGTGCCAGCAGTTTTCGAGGGGCCCTGAACACCGGGGAGCTGTTTTTT
many	TRBJ2-1	TRBD2	TRBV19	CASSVLAGAGNEQFF	TGTGCCAGTAGTGTTCTAGCGGGAGCCGGAAATGAGCAGTTCTTC
few	TRBJ2-1	TRBD2	TRBV7-3	CASSLTGTSGYNEQFF	TGTGCCAGCAGCTTAACTGGGACTAGCGGTTACAATGAGCAGTTCTTC
few	TRBJ2-6	NA	TRBV7-9	CASSPTSSGANVLTF	TGTGCCAGCAGCCCCACCAGCTCTGGGGCCAACGTCCTGACTTTC
many	TRBJ2-3	NA	TRBV5-1	CASSSERRQTDTQYF	TGCGCCAGCAGCTCGGAGAGGCGGCAGACAGATACGCAGTATTTT
many	TRBJ1-5	NA	TRBV10-2	CASSVQGWGQPQHF	TGCGCCAGCAGTGTTCAGGGATGGGGTCAGCCCCAGCATTTT
many	TRBJ1-2	NA	TRBV30	CAWSQGKGAGYTF	TGTGCCTGGAGCCAGGGTAAAGGTGCTGGCTACACCTTC
NA	TRBJ2-3	TRBD2	TRBV18	CASSGLAGDSDTQYF	TGTGCCAGCTCCGGACTAGCGGGAGATTCAGATACGCAGTATTTT
many	TRBJ2-1	NA	TRBV27	CASRGDGSYNEQFF	TGTGCCAGCAGAGGGGACGGCTCCTACAATGAGCAGTTCTTC
medium-sized	TRBJ2-5	NA	TRBV7-9	CASSSGAGIQETQYF	TGTGCCAGCAGCTCGGGGGCCGGGATACAAGAGACCCAGTACTTC
many	TRBJ2-7	NA	TRBV11-2	CASSRDQIYEQYF	TGTGCCAGCAGCCGTGACCAGATTTACGAGCAGTACTTC
NA	TRBJ1-1	NA	TRBV12-5	CASGTRDGNTEAFF	TGTGCTAGTGGTACCCGGGACGGAAACACTGAAGCTTTCTTT
many	TRBJ2-4	NA	TRBV6-5	CASRGGSNIQYF	TGTGCCAGCAGGGGGGGTTCGAACATTCAGTACTTC
few	TRBJ2-5	NA	TRBV5-1	CASSPWTWETQYF	TGCGCCAGCAGCCCCTGGACCTGGGAGACCCAGTACTTC
few	TRBJ1-5	NA	TRBV7-8	CASSLYVNQPQHF	TGTGCCAGCAGCTTATACGTCAATCAGCCCCAGCATTTT
medium-sized	TRBJ1-1	NA	TRBV19	CASSIGKGTVPEAFF	TGTGCCAGTAGTATAGGAAAAGGGACGGTTCCTGAAGCTTTCTTT
NA	TRBJ2-7	NA	TRBV7-9	CASSLAGSSYEQYF	TGTGCCAGCAGCTTAGCGGGAAGCTCCTACGAGCAGTACTTC
few	TRBJ2-5	TRBD1	TRBV7-9	CASSHTGDQETQYF	TGTGCCAGCAGTCATACAGGGGATCAAGAGACCCAGTACTTC
medium-sized	TRBJ1-1	NA	TRBV14	CASSQFIRGHYTEAFF	TGTGCCAGCAGCCAATTTATCAGGGGCCACTACACTGAAGCTTTCTTT
few	TRBJ2-1	NA	TRBV12-3/TRBV12-4	CASSPAAGKYNEQFF	TGTGCCAGCAGCCCGGCGGCAGGGAAATACAATGAGCAGTTCTTC